This is a list of T cell receptor beta chains from one sample in a study of OX40 agonist ivuxolimab in advanced cancers. Some clones are missing from TCRdb's copy, which holds only in-frame ones; the method was immunoSEQ multiplex PCR. This repertoire shows roughly 70,000 clones, 80% to 90% found once; its top ten account for 4% to 4.5%. The source was CD4+ or CD8+ T cells sorted from blood, collected in a trial of the OX40 agonist ivuxolimab. All receptors come from an adult with an advanced solid tumor such as melanoma, head and neck, liver or kidney cancer. Each CDR3 is given with its conserved first and last residue. D genes are given only for firm matches. Expanded clones get a size class; other rows say once, few or many, or leave the size out.

D gene	V gene	clone size	J gene	CDR3 DNA	CDR3 protein
-	TRBV4-1	-	TRBJ1-1	TGCGCCAGCAGCCAAGAATCAGGGGTTGGAAACACTGAAGCTTTCTTT	CASSQESGVGNTEAFF
TRBD1	TRBV18	-	TRBJ1-4	TGTGCCAGCTCACCGGACAGGGCGGCTAATGAAAAACTGTTTTTT	CASSPDRAANEKLFF
-	TRBV19	once	TRBJ1-1	TGTGCCAGTAGTATAGTGCGGGGGTGGACTGAAGCTTTCTTT	CASSIVRGWTEAFF
-	TRBV9	-	TRBJ2-3	TGTGCCAGCAGCGTAGTGGGCACAGATACGCAGTATTTT	CASSVVGTDTQYF
-	TRBV9	once	TRBJ2-3	TGTGCCAGCAGCGTAGAAGGTCCAAGGCGCACAGATACGCAGTATTTT	CASSVEGPRRTDTQYF
-	TRBV6-5	-	TRBJ1-4	TGTGCCAGCAGCCTTTGGACGGCGGAGAATGAAAAACTGTTTTTT	CASSLWTAENEKLFF
TRBD1	TRBV25-1	-	TRBJ2-7	TGTGCCAGCAGTGAAAGAAACGGACAGGGAGACGAGCAGTACTTC	CASSERNGQGDEQYF
-	TRBV28	-	TRBJ2-1	TGTGCCAGCAGTTTACCCGGCCGACGGGGTGATGAGCAGTTCTTC	CASSLPGRRGDEQFF
-	TRBV4-1	-	TRBJ1-2	TGCGCCAGCAGCCATCCACAGCGTACTAACTATGGCTACACCTTC	CASSHPQRTNYGYTF
TRBD1	TRBV18	-	TRBJ1-3	TGTGCCAGCTCACCACAGGGGGCTTCTGGAAACACCATATATTTT	CASSPQGASGNTIYF
TRBD2	TRBV19	-	TRBJ2-2	TGTGCCAGTAGTATAGAGGCTAGCGGGGGCAACACCGGGGAGCTGTTTTTT	CASSIEASGGNTGELFF
TRBD1	TRBV9	once	TRBJ2-5	TGTGCCAGCAGCGTTACCGGGACAGGGGGCTTAGAGACCCAGTACTTC	CASSVTGTGGLETQYF
TRBD1	TRBV5-6	-	TRBJ2-7	TGTGCCAGCAGCTTGGGGCAGGGGGCGTATGAGCAGTACTTC	CASSLGQGAYEQYF
TRBD2	TRBV5-1	once	TRBJ2-3	TGCGCCAGCAGCGAAGAGCGGGCGGGAGGGACAGATACGCAGTATTTT	CASSEERAGGTDTQYF
-	TRBV18	-	TRBJ2-1	TGTGCCAGCTCACAGGAGAAGAACTACAATGAGCAGTTCTTC	CASSQEKNYNEQFF
-	TRBV4-1	-	TRBJ1-1	TGCGCCAGCAGCCAAGCGGCTTTCCCAGGGAACACTGAAGCTTTCTTT	CASSQAAFPGNTEAFF
-	TRBV6-5	-	TRBJ2-3	TGTGCCAGTAGCATCAGGGGAAGAACAGATACGCAGTATTTT	CASSIRGRTDTQYF
TRBD2	TRBV7-8	-	TRBJ2-3	TGTGCCAGCAGCTTAGGAGCTAGCGGGATACACACAGATACGCAGTATTTT	CASSLGASGIHTDTQYF
-	TRBV2	-	TRBJ2-1	TGTGCCAGCACCCGGGGCCGATACTCCTACAATGAGCAGTTCTTC	CASTRGRYSYNEQFF
-	TRBV2	once	TRBJ2-2	TGTGCCAGCACCCTCGTGGTACGGAATTTTCTGTTTTTT	CASTLVVRNFLFF
-	TRBV5-1	-	TRBJ1-2	TGCGCCAGCAGCTTGGGACAGACCTATGGCTACACCTTC	CASSLGQTYGYTF
-	TRBV7-3	-	TRBJ2-5	TGTGCCAGCAGCTTAACACGGAGTTCAGAGACCCAGTACTTC	CASSLTRSSETQYF
TRBD2	TRBV5-1	-	TRBJ2-2	TGCGCCAGCAGCATCTTAGGGACTACCTCCGGGGAGCTGTTTTTT	CASSILGTTSGELFF
-	TRBV2	-	TRBJ1-1	TGTGCCAGCAGCCAGCTTGGGCAATCCGCTTTCTTT	CASSQLGQSAFF
TRBD1	TRBV30	-	TRBJ1-4	TGTGCCTGGAGCGCACAGGGGGAAAAACTGTTTTTT	CAWSAQGEKLFF
TRBD1	TRBV5-1	-	TRBJ2-5	TGCGCCAGCAGCACCACAGGGGTACAAGAGACCCAGTACTTC	CASSTTGVQETQYF
-	TRBV7-9	-	TRBJ1-3	TGTGCCAGCAGGATCGGATACTCTGGAAACACCATATATTTT	CASRIGYSGNTIYF
-	TRBV29-1	-	TRBJ2-7	TGCAGCGTGGCGGGGGCCGGTACCTACGAGCAGTACTTC	CSVAGAGTYEQYF
-	TRBV5-4	once	TRBJ2-3	TGTGCCAGCAGCTTGGGGGTTACGCAGGCAGATACGCAGTATTTT	CASSLGVTQADTQYF
-	TRBV27	-	TRBJ1-5	TGTGCCAGCAGTTTAAGTATAGGAAAGCCCCAGCATTTT	CASSLSIGKPQHF
-	TRBV7-2	few	TRBJ1-5	TGTGCCAGCAGACCCGGGGGCGCCAATCAGCCCCAGCATTTT	CASRPGGANQPQHF
-	TRBV5-1	-	TRBJ2-7	TGCGCCAGCAGCTCCACAGGGTTCTACGAGCAGTACTTC	CASSSTGFYEQYF
-	TRBV28	-	TRBJ2-7	TGTGCCAGCAGTTTACAGGGGTACGAGCAGTACTTC	CASSLQGYEQYF
TRBD2	TRBV27	-	TRBJ2-1	TGTGCCAGCAGTTTCGGCGGGAGGGACCCCAATGAGCAGTTCTTC	CASSFGGRDPNEQFF
-	TRBV18	-	TRBJ2-7	TGTGCCAGCTCACCACCGTCAGGATTGGACGAGCAGTACTTC	CASSPPSGLDEQYF
-	TRBV30	once	TRBJ1-5	TGTGCCTGGAGTGTCACCCTTGGCCCCCAGCATTTT	CAWSVTLGPQHF
TRBD2	TRBV2	-	TRBJ2-7	TGTGCCAGCAAACAAGTCGGGACTAGCTACGAGCAGTACTTC	CASKQVGTSYEQYF
-	TRBV11-2	-	TRBJ1-2	TGTGCCAGCAGCCTCTGGAGTGATGGCTATGGCTACACCTTC	CASSLWSDGYGYTF
TRBD2	TRBV7-3	-	TRBJ2-7	TGTGCCAGCAGTCCGACTAGCGGGAGTATCGAGCAGTACTTC	CASSPTSGSIEQYF
TRBD1	TRBV5-1	-	TRBJ1-4	TGCGCCAGCAAGGTACAGGGGGCGGGTGAAAAACTGTTTTTT	CASKVQGAGEKLFF
-	TRBV9	-	TRBJ1-1	TGTGCCAGCAGCGCCGGGCGCGCCACTGAAGCTTTCTTT	CASSAGRATEAFF
TRBD1	TRBV4-3	-	TRBJ1-1	TGCGCCAGCAGCCTGACAGGGATGGGAACTGAAGCTTTCTTT	CASSLTGMGTEAFF
TRBD1	TRBV7-2	-	TRBJ1-1	TGTGCCAGCAGTCTGACAGGGGACACTGAAGCTTTCTTT	CASSLTGDTEAFF
-	TRBV18	-	TRBJ1-5	TGTGCCAGCTCACCAGTTGGCGGCTTTGGCAATCAGCCCCAGCATTTT	CASSPVGGFGNQPQHF
-	TRBV2	-	TRBJ2-7	TGTGCCAGCAGACTAGAGGGATTATCCTACGAGCAGTACTTC	CASRLEGLSYEQYF
TRBD1	TRBV7-9	-	TRBJ2-3	TGTGCCAGCAGCTACCACAGGGGTTCAGATACGCAGTATTTT	CASSYHRGSDTQYF
-	TRBV5-1	-	TRBJ1-3	TGCGCCAGCAGCTTGTTCACCCCTGGAAACACCATATATTTT	CASSLFTPGNTIYF
-	TRBV18	-	TRBJ1-6	TGTGCCAGCTCACCACCCAGCAGAACTTATAATTCACCCCTCCACTTT	CASSPPSRTYNSPLHF
TRBD1	TRBV28	-	TRBJ1-5	TGTGCCAGCATCCAGGGGGCTCAAAATCAGCCCCAGCATTTT	CASIQGAQNQPQHF
TRBD1	TRBV30	-	TRBJ2-5	TGTGCCTGGAGTCTCGGGGACAGGGATGCAGAGACCCAGTACTTC	CAWSLGDRDAETQYF
-	TRBV11-2	once	TRBJ1-2	TGTGCCAGCAGCTTAGATCCCGACAGAGGCTACACCTTC	CASSLDPDRGYTF